This is a list of T cell receptor beta chains from one sample in a study of blood T cell repertoires in COVID-19. Profiling relied on immunoSEQ multiplex PCR, and the TCRdb table lists in-frame clones only, not all of them. Of roughly 50,000 clones in the sample, around 83% were seen once. Sequenced: peripheral blood. These receptors came from a woman aged 60-75 years with acute or convalescent COVID-19. Each CDR3 is given with its conserved first and last residue. The D gene is left open where the match is weak. Clone size is given for some rows only: seen once, a few or many times, or a class if the clone is expanded.

.	TRBV6-5	TRBJ1-2	TRBD1	CASIVTGGLYYGYTF	TGTGCCAGCATAGTGACAGGGGGGCTCTACTATGGCTACACCTTC
once	TRBV28	TRBJ1-3	TRBD1	CASSLPGQGGNTIYF	TGTGCCAGCAGTCTCCCGGGACAGGGGGGAAACACCATATATTTT
.	TRBV30	TRBJ1-2	TRBD1	CAWRGGGRGLRYFYGYTF	TGTGCCTGGCGTGGGGGGGGCAGGGGGCTTCGCTACTTCTATGGCTACACCTTC
few	TRBV7-9	TRBJ2-7	TRBD2	CASSLLAGGEQYF	TGTGCCAGCAGCTTGCTAGCGGGAGGCGAGCAGTACTTC
.	TRBV5-3	TRBJ2-1	TRBD2	CARSVRLAGASWGSYNEQFF	TGTGCCAGAAGCGTCCGACTAGCGGGAGCCTCCTGGGGCTCCTACAATGAGCAGTTCTTC
few	TRBV7-2	TRBJ1-5	TRBD1	CASSLWTGEQPQHF	TGTGCCAGCAGCTTATGGACAGGGGAACAGCCCCAGCATTTT
.	TRBV9	TRBJ2-3	TRBD2	CASSVSGGQGDTQYF	TGTGCCAGCAGCGTTAGCGGGGGGCAGGGAGATACGCAGTATTTT
.	TRBV30	TRBJ2-3	TRBD1	CAWSVPDRRRADTQYF	TGTGCCTGGAGTGTACCGGACAGGCGGAGAGCAGATACGCAGTATTTT
.	TRBV5-6	TRBJ1-2	TRBD1	CASSLDPGQGVRIYGYTF	TGTGCCAGCAGCTTGGATCCCGGACAGGGAGTACGAATCTATGGCTACACCTTC
few	TRBV19	TRBJ1-2	TRBD1	CASSPDRVDYGYTF	TGTGCCAGTAGTCCGGACAGGGTGGACTATGGCTACACCTTC
.	TRBV7-8	TRBJ1-2	.	CASSLASGVDGYTF	TGTGCCAGCAGCTTAGCCTCAGGGGTTGATGGCTACACCTTC
once	TRBV6-5	TRBJ2-1	TRBD2	CASRSRSGGYNEQFF	TGTGCCAGCAGGTCAAGGAGCGGGGGTTACAATGAGCAGTTCTTC
.	TRBV4-1	TRBJ2-3	.	CASSQPVRGKGTDTQYF	TGCGCCAGCAGCCAACCTGTCAGGGGAAAGGGCACAGATACGCAGTATTTT
.	TRBV7-6	TRBJ2-3	.	CASSSLGGELDTQYF	TGTGCCAGCAGCTCCCTAGGGGGGGAGCTAGATACGCAGTATTTT
.	TRBV5-1	TRBJ2-2	.	CASSLQASNTGELFF	TGCGCCAGCAGCTTACAGGCTTCGAACACCGGGGAGCTGTTTTTT
.	TRBV5-4	TRBJ2-7	.	CASSPDSGSYEQYF	TGTGCCAGCAGCCCGGACAGTGGCTCCTACGAGCAGTACTTC